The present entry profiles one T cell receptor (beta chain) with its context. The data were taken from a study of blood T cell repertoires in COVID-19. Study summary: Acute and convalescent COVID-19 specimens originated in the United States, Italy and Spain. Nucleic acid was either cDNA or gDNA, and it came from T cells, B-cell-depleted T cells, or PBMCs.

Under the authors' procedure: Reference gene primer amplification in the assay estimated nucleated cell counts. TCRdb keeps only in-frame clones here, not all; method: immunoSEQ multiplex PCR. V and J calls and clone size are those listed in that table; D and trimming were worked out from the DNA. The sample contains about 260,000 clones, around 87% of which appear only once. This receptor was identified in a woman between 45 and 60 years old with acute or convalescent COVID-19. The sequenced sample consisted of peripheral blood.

CDR3 in amino acids: CASSLGLTSGIGKTQYF. The CDR3 DNA follows: TGTGCCAGCAGTTTAGGCCTGACTAGCGGGATCGGGAAGACCCAGTACTTC. This chain joins TRBV27 and TRBJ2-5; TRBD2 agrees at 11 bases. CDR3 size: 17 residues. Germline lookup yields CDR1 MNHEY and CDR2 SMNVEV (reference sequence). V lost 2 bases to trimming and J lost 6 bases; unmatched junction nucleotides: 11.